This paragraph covers one TCR beta chain sequence. This sample was included in a study of blood T cell repertoires in COVID-19. The CDR3 is 17 amino acids. The V and J ends lost 1 base and 0 bases, in that order; junction bases with no gene match: 9. Germline V gene lookup returns CDR1 KGHSH and CDR2 LQKENI. This table comes from immunoSEQ multiplex PCR, and its TCRdb copy is limited to in-frame clones, with some not included. The sample includes around 100,000 clones, about 90% of them seen just once. The chain joins TRBV18 to TRBJ2-7; 7 positions match TRBD1. The sequence was obtained from a young man in a cohort sampled during active COVID-19. The source material was peripheral blood. The CDR3 sequence is CASSPLTQGGYSYEQYF. The CDR3 bases are TGTGCCAGCTCACCACTCACACAAGGGGGCTACTCCTACGAGCAGTACTTC.